This TCR beta chain was found in a study of OX40 agonist ivuxolimab in advanced cancers. The study, taken as a whole, reports: Averaged across samples, CD8+ T cells carried more expanded clones than CD4+ did.

As regards this clone: Its matching antigen is unknown.

TCRdb keeps only in-frame clones here, not all; method: immunoSEQ multiplex PCR. The data contain 75,000 to 100,000 clones, 90% to 95% of them singletons. Looked up from germline, CDR1 is SGHRS and CDR2 is YFSETQ. The length of the CDR3 is 12 residues. V gave up 1 base and J gave up 3 bases, with 5 bases separating them. The sequenced sample was CD4+ or CD8+ T cells sorted from blood, obtained in a trial of the OX40 agonist ivuxolimab. The chain links TRBV5-1 to TRBJ2-7; D unclear. This receptor was taken from an adult with an advanced solid tumor such as melanoma, head and neck, liver or kidney cancer. The CDR3 DNA reads as TGCGCCAGCAGCTTGAGCAGCTACGAGCAGTACTTC. As protein: CASSLSSYEQYF.